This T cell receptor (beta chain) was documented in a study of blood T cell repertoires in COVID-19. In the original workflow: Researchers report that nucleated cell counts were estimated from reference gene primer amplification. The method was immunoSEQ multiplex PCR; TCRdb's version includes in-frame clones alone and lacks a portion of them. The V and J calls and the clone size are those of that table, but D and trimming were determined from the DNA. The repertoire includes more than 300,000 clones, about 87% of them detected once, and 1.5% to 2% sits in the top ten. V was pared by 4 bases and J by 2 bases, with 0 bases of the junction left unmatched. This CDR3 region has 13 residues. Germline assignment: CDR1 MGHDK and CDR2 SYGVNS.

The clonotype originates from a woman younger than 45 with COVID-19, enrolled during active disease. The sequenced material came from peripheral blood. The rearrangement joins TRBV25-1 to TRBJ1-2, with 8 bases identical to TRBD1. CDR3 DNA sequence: TGTGCCAGCAGTGGGACAGGGAACTATGGCTACACCTTC. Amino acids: CASSGTGNYGYTF.